This T cell receptor beta chain was captured by sequencing in a study of regulatory T cells in long-lasting Graves disease. V lost 2 bases and J lost 4; bases outside the gene matches: 7. The germline V gene encodes CDR1 LGHNT and CDR2 FRNRAP. The CDR3 has 15 amino acids. Sample time point: persistent/refractory GD, antithyroid drugs over 5 years with positive TRAb. Extracted PBMC RNA gave rise to the TCR library. There are a few counts of this clonotype. Both iRepertoire HTBI primers and Arm-PCR of CDR3 regions were used to build the TCR beta libraries. TCRdb re-called the multiplex PCR reads through MiXCR, storing one row per CDR3 protein. This table has over 350,000 distinct CDR3 sequences, more than 20% appearing once.

The gene calls are TRBV12-5 and TRBJ1-1; TRBD1 agrees at 7 bases. The specimen was peripheral blood mononuclear cells (PBMCs), collected when the disease was refractory, from a patient treated with antithyroid drugs. The TCR sequence derives from a female donor with Graves disease. The CDR3 sequence: CASGLRQGGSTEAFF. CDR3 in DNA: TGTGCTAGTGGTTTGCGGCAGGGGGGATCCACTGAAGCTTTCTTT.